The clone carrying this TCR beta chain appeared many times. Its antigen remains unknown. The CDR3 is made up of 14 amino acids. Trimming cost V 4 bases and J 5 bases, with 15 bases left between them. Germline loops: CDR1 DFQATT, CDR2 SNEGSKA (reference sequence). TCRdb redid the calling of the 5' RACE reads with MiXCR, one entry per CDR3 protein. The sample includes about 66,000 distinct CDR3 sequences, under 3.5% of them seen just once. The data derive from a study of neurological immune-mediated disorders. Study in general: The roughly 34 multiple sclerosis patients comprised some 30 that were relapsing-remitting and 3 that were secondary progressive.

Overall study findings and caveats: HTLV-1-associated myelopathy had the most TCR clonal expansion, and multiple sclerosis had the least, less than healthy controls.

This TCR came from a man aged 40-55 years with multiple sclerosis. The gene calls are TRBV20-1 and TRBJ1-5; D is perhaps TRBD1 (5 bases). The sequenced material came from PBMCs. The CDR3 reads CSATSRQTDQPQHF. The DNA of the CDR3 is TGCAGTGCTACCTCCCGGCAGACAGATCAGCCCCAGCATTTT.